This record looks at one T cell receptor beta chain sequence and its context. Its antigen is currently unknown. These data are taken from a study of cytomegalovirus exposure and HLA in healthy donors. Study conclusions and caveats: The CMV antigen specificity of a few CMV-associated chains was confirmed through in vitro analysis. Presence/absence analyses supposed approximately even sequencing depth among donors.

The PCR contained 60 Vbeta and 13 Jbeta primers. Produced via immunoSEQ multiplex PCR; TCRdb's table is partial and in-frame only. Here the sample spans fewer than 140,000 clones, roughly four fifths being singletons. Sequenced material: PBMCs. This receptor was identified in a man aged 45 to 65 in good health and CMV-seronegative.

DNA of the CDR3: TGTGCCAGTACCGGGACAGGATACCTAGCCAAAAACATTCAGTACTTC. It is translated as CASTGTGYLAKNIQYF. The V gene is TRBV19, the J gene TRBJ2-4, with 8 nucleotides matching TRBD1. This CDR3 spans 16 amino acids. After removal of 7 bases from V and 0 bases from J, the junction contained 8 bases not matched to a gene. The germline V gene encodes CDR1 LNHDA and CDR2 SQIVND (reference sequence). The entire variable domain, with the rest obtained from reference TRBV19 and TRBJ2-4, is as follows: DGGITQSPKYLFRKEGQNVTLSCEQNLNHDAMYWYRQDPGQGLRLIYYSQIVNDFQKGDIAEGYSVSREKKESFPLTVTSAQKNPTAFYLCASTGTGYLAKNIQYFGAGTRLSVL.